Below, 32 T cell receptor beta chains from the same sample are listed, as sequenced in a study of T-cell memory formation after mild COVID-19. TCRdb itself ran the 5' RACE reads through MiXCR, one entry per CDR3 protein. The sample records a few hundred thousand distinct CDR3 sequences, 7.5% to 10% being singletons. Source material: PBMCs or a T cell subset sorted from them (not recorded which). Receptors were obtained from a man younger than 30 who had mild COVID-19 (a few samples of this study predate the infection). Cell type and time point are not known.

The chain has TRBV7-3 and TRBJ2-2; maybe TRBD1 (5 bases). The ends were cut back, 4 bases at V and 1 base at J, with 10 bases in the middle. Germline CDR1 and CDR2: SGHTA and FQGTGA. The CDR3 totals 15 residues. The CDR3 nucleotides read TGTGCCAGCAGCTCGGACAACCGGAACACCGGGGAGCTGTTTTTT. As protein: CASSSDNRNTGELFF.

The sample holds many counts of this clonotype. This rearrangement joins TRBV12-3 or TRBV12-4 to TRBJ2-3; 7 bases agree with TRBD1. This CDR3 has 15 amino acids. The V and J ends lost 3 bases and 4 bases, in that order; junction bases with no gene match: 7. This chain's CDR3 is CASSFWTGGADTQYF. CDR3 DNA sequence: TGTGCCAGCAGTTTCTGGACAGGTGGTGCAGATACGCAGTATTTT.

This clonotype has only a few counts. The rearrangement uses TRBV5-1 and TRBJ2-3, with a tentative D call TRBD1 (5 bases). V lost 0 bases, J lost 3 bases, and 11 bases lay in between. CDR3 length: 15 residues. Germline V gene lookup returns CDR1 SGHRS and CDR2 YFSETQ. CDR3 bases: TGCGCCAGCAGCTTGGAACCTCAGGGAACAGATACGCAGTATTTT. As protein: CASSLEPQGTDTQYF.

The chain joins TRBV5-1 to TRBJ2-5; TRBD2 agrees at 13 bases. Looked up from germline, CDR1 is SGHRS and CDR2 is YFSETQ. The junction had 6 bases not matched to a gene; V was cut back by 2 bases and J by 8 bases. The CDR3 contains 15 residues. CDR3 in DNA: TGCGCCAGCAGCTTAACTAGCGGGGGGGTAGGAACCCAGTACTTC. This translates into CASSLTSGGVGTQYF.

The gene calls are TRBV28 and TRBJ2-1, with no clear D. The CDR3 runs to 15 residues. Germline CDR1 MDHEN, CDR2 SYDVKM. With 3 bases removed from V and 0 bases from J, the gap between germline ends came to 9 bases. CDR3 nucleotide sequence: TGTGCCAGCAGTTTTTCGGGTAGCTCCTACAATGAGCAGTTCTTC. It encodes CASSFSGSSYNEQFF.

This clonotype has a handful of counts. The J gene is TRBJ2-3, the V gene TRBV20-1; 9 nucleotides agree with TRBD2. Germline-derived CDR1 and CDR2 are DFQATT and SNEGSKA (reference sequence). The CDR3 consists of 16 residues. J lost 7 bases, V lost 4 bases, and 15 bases had no gene match. CDR3 bases: TGCAGTGCTACTCGTGGCGGCGGGGGGGCTTCAAATACGCAGTATTTT. Translation: CSATRGGGGASNTQYF.

V is TRBV28 and J is TRBJ1-4; D gene uncertain. V lost 8 bases and J lost 10, with 11 bases in between. Germline CDR1 and CDR2: MDHEN and SYDVKM. The CDR3 is made up of 11 amino acids. CDR3 sequence: CASGPILKLFF. The CDR3 DNA reads as TGTGCCAGCGGCCCGATTTTAAAACTGTTTTTT.

CDR3 residues: CASSLGGGREKLFF. The DNA of the CDR3 is TGTGCCAGCAGCTTAGGAGGCGGGAGAGAAAAACTGTTTTTT. The chain employs TRBV7-6 and TRBJ1-4; D ambiguous. V gave up 1 base and J gave up 8 bases, with 11 bases separating them. CDR1 and CDR2 (germline): SGHVS, FNYEAQ. The CDR3 is 14 amino acids.

The chain joins TRBV4-3 to TRBJ1-1; tentatively, D is TRBD1 (6 bases). The CDR3 loop spans 16 amino acids. Germline-derived CDR1 and CDR2 are LGHNA and YSLEER. The V and J ends lost 1 base and 3 bases respectively, with 15 bases between them. CDR3 nucleotides: TGCGCCAGCAGCCAAGGTGGTGGGGGGGCCGACACTGAAGCTTTCTTT. The encoded protein is CASSQGGGGADTEAFF.

The chain joins TRBV5-1 to TRBJ1-5; D possibly corresponds to TRBD1 (5 bases). From germline, CDR1 is SGHRS and CDR2 YFSETQ. Trimming left V 0 bases short and J 9 bases short, with 10 bases between. CDR3 length: 13 amino acids. DNA of the CDR3: TGCGCCAGCAGCTTGGAAGGGGAAGGGCCCCAGCATTTT. Protein: CASSLEGEGPQHF.

The chain carries TRBV6-2 or TRBV6-3 and TRBJ1-1, with 8 bases aligning to TRBD1. Germline V gene sequence: CDR1 MNHEY, CDR2 SVGEGT. Germline trimming cut 7 bases from V and 6 bases from J; bases unmatched to any gene: 4. The CDR3 extends over 12 amino acids. As DNA, the CDR3 is TGTGCCAGCACCGAGGACAGGGCTGAAGCTTTCTTT. Protein sequence: CASTEDRAEAFF.

Only a few counts were recorded for this clonotype. The chain uses TRBV5-1 and TRBJ1-1; unclear D gene. Trimming stripped 0 bases from V and 3 bases from J, with 9 bases between. Germline V gives CDR1 SGHRS, CDR2 YFSETQ. This CDR3 region has 14 residues. The DNA of the CDR3 is TGCGCCAGCAGCTTGGAGGGCAGCCACACTGAAGCTTTCTTT. Translated, it gives CASSLEGSHTEAFF.

This clonotype has only a few counts. V and J are TRBV4-1 and TRBJ1-5; 9 bases map to TRBD1. The V gene end was trimmed by 7 bases and the J gene end by 0 bases; junction bases not matched to a gene: 4. The CDR3 consists of 15 residues. CDR1 is MGHRA, CDR2 YSYEKL, per germline. For the CDR3, the DNA is TGCGCCAGCACCAGGACAGGGGATAGCAATCAGCCCCAGCATTTT. This encodes CASTRTGDSNQPQHF.

This clonotype was observed a few times. The V and J genes are TRBV5-1 and TRBJ1-5; D gene uncertain. CDR1 SGHRS and CDR2 YFSETQ come from the germline V gene. Trimming cost V 1 base and J 6 bases, with 11 bases left between them. There are 14 residues in the CDR3. Here the CDR3 reads CASSLLGIGQPQHF. For the CDR3, the DNA is TGCGCCAGCAGCTTGTTGGGGATAGGTCAGCCCCAGCATTTT.

This chain joins TRBV20-1 and TRBJ1-5; TRBD1 aligns across 9 bases. In germline, CDR1 is DFQATT, CDR2 SNEGSKA (reference sequence). Trimming took 0 bases from V and 11 from J; bases not matched to a gene: 2. The CDR3 sequence is 12 residues long. In nucleotides, the CDR3 is TGCAGTGCTAGAGATGACAGGGGGACCCAGCATTTT. Protein: CSARDDRGTQHF.

This clonotype was observed at least ten times. The chain couples TRBV28 to TRBJ2-7; D unclear. V dropped 3 bases and J dropped 3 bases, with 9 bases sitting between them. The V gene's germline CDR1 is MDHEN and CDR2 SYDVKM. The CDR3 consists of 13 residues. CDR3 DNA sequence: TGTGCCAGCAGTTTCGGCCAGGACTACGAGCAGTACGTC. The encoded protein is CASSFGQDYEQYV.

The V gene is TRBV5-1, the J gene TRBJ1-1; possibly TRBD1 for D (5 bases). The V gene's germline CDR1 is SGHRS and CDR2 YFSETQ. CDR3 length equals 14 residues. Trimming cost V 3 bases and J 1 base, with 10 bases left between them. CDR3 bases: TGCGCCAGCAGCTGGGACGGATCGAACACTGAAGCTTTCTTT. It is translated as CASSWDGSNTEAFF.

The chain links TRBV7-9 to TRBJ1-2; D possibly corresponds to TRBD1 (6 bases). Deletions cut 5 bases from V and 1 base from J, with 17 bases between. CDR1 SEHNR and CDR2 FQNEAQ come from the germline V gene (reference sequence). The CDR3 is made up of 16 amino acids. CDR3 DNA: TGTGCCAGCAGCCCGCCGGAGGAGGGGGTTAACTATGGCTACACCTTC. This translates into CASSPPEEGVNYGYTF.

This clonotype was seen a few times. The V call is TRBV10-3, the J call TRBJ1-5; TRBD1 might be the D (5 bases). The germline V gene has CDR1 ENHRY and CDR2 SYGVKD. Trimming removed 0 bases from V and 5 bases from J, with 11 bases in between. This CDR3 comprises 15 residues. CDR3 loop: CAISESRGWHQPQHF. The CDR3 coding sequence is TGTGCCATCAGTGAGTCAAGGGGTTGGCATCAGCCCCAGCATTTT.

The V gene is TRBV24-1, the J gene TRBJ1-6; 7 bases match TRBD1. The germline CDR1 and CDR2 sequences are KGHDR and SFDVKD. CDR3 length: 14 residues. After removal of 9 bases from V and 7 bases from J, the junction contained 8 bases not matched to a gene. The CDR3 is CATQPGTANSPLHF. Here the CDR3 DNA reads TGTGCCACCCAGCCCGGGACAGCGAATTCACCCCTCCACTTT.

This rearrangement joins TRBV5-1 to TRBJ2-3; TRBD1 is a possible D gene (6 bases). The CDR3 extends over 15 amino acids. Trimming stripped 3 bases from V and 0 bases from J, with 11 bases between. The V gene's germline CDR1 is SGHRS and CDR2 YFSETQ. For the CDR3, the DNA is TGCGCCAGCAGCTCTTGGGACAAGAGCACAGATACGCAGTATTTT. Its protein is CASSSWDKSTDTQYF.

This clonotype was counted ten times or more. The gene calls are TRBV6-2 or TRBV6-3 and TRBJ2-7; unclear D gene. This CDR3 region has 13 residues. CDR1 and CDR2 from the germline V gene are MNHEY and SVGEGT. Trimming took off 2 bases at V and 3 bases at J, with 8 bases between the two ends. In DNA form, the CDR3 reads TGTGCCAGCAGTTACAGCCGGAGCTACGAGCAGTACTTC. Protein sequence: CASSYSRSYEQYF.

There are many counts of this clonotype. The rearrangement links TRBV9 to TRBJ2-3, with a tentative D call TRBD2 (6 bases). The length of the CDR3 is 13 residues. Trimming removed 3 bases at V and 4 bases at J, with 9 bases between. The V gene's germline CDR1 is SGDLS and CDR2 YYNGEE. The CDR3 DNA reads TGTGCCAGCAGCGAAACGGGGGCAGATACGCAGTATTTT. Translated: CASSETGADTQYF.

V is TRBV27 and J is TRBJ2-5; D might be TRBD1 (7 bases). V was trimmed by 4 bases and J by 9 bases, leaving 24 bases between them. This CDR3 has 16 amino acids. The germline gives CDR1 MNHEY, CDR2 SMNVEV (reference sequence). The CDR3 loop reads CASSSAGQPLRGAQYF. The CDR3 DNA sequence: TGTGCCAGCAGTTCTGCGGGACAGCCTTTGAGGGGGGCCCAGTACTTC.

The V gene is TRBV15, the J gene TRBJ2-5; 9 bases map to TRBD2. The CDR3 has 16 residues. Germline CDR1 LNHNV, CDR2 YYDKDF (reference sequence). V was clipped by 1 base and J by 4 bases; unmatched bases: 7. CDR3 sequence: CATSRGGAGGSETQYF. Written as DNA, the CDR3 is TGTGCCACCAGCAGAGGGGGAGCGGGGGGATCAGAGACCCAGTACTTC.

The rearrangement links TRBV28 to TRBJ2-6; 7 nucleotides match TRBD1. CDR3 size: 19 residues. V shed 4 bases, J shed 2 bases, and the junction held 14 bases outside the gene matches. Germline V CDR1 and CDR2: MDHEN, SYDVKM. The CDR3 bases are TGTGCCAGCAGTTACTTACAGGGGCTCGGTCTCCCTGGGGCCAACGTCCTGACTTTC. This sequence encodes CASSYLQGLGLPGANVLTF.

The J gene is TRBJ1-1, the V gene TRBV7-2; the match to TRBD1 covers 8 bases. Germline CDR1 SGHTA, CDR2 FQGNSA. This CDR3 is built from 17 residues. J lost 1 base, V lost 4 bases, and 11 bases had no gene match. The CDR3 coding sequence is TGTGCCAGCAGCTCCAGAATTGCGGACAGGGAGAACACTGAAGCTTTCTTT. The encoded protein is CASSSRIADRENTEAFF. The entire variable domain, with the rest obtained from reference TRBV7-2 and TRBJ1-1, is as follows: GAGVSQSPSNKVTEKGKDVELRCDPISGHTALYWYRQSLGQGLEFLIYFQGNSAPDKSGLPSDRFSAERTGGSVSTLTIQRTQQEDSAVYLCASSSRIADRENTEAFFGQGTRLTVV.

V and J are TRBV5-1 and TRBJ1-1; tentatively, D is TRBD1 (5 bases). V dropped 4 bases and J dropped 1 base, with 11 bases sitting between them. Germline V CDR1 and CDR2: SGHRS, YFSETQ. The CDR3 covers 14 residues. The CDR3 here is CASSPLGGNTEAFF. For the CDR3, the DNA is TGCGCCAGCAGCCCCCTGGGGGGGAACACTGAAGCTTTCTTT.

This clonotype turned up a few times. This chain joins TRBV5-6 and TRBJ1-1, with a tentative D call TRBD1 (5 bases). V dropped 2 bases and J dropped 7 bases, with 9 bases sitting between them. The CDR3 has 12 amino acids. Germline V CDR1 and CDR2: SGHDT, YYEEEE. This CDR3 reads CASSLGVYEAFF. The CDR3 region has the DNA TGTGCCAGCAGCTTAGGGGTCTATGAAGCTTTCTTT.

The chain combines TRBV3-1 with TRBJ1-1; D perhaps matches TRBD1 (5 bases). This CDR3 is 14 amino acids long. Germline V gene data show CDR1 as LGHDT and CDR2 as YNNKEL (reference sequence). The ends were cut back, 4 bases at V and 2 bases at J, with 11 bases in the middle. CDR3 DNA sequence: TGTGCCAGCAGCCCGGGACTTTATAACACTGAAGCTTTCTTT. Protein: CASSPGLYNTEAFF.

Only a few counts were recorded for this clonotype. The rearrangement links TRBV5-1 to TRBJ1-2; 11 bases agree with TRBD1. J gave up 8 bases and V 0 bases, and 6 bases lay outside the gene matches. CDR1 is SGHRS and CDR2 is YFSETQ in the germline V gene. CDR3 length: 15 residues. This CDR3 reads CASSLAGTGGEGYTF. In DNA, the CDR3 is TGCGCCAGCAGCTTGGCCGGGACAGGGGGGGAAGGCTACACCTTC. Drawing the rest from reference TRBV5-1 and TRBJ1-2, the complete variable domain is KAGVTQTPRYLIKTRGQQVTLSCSPISGHRSVSWYQQTPGQGLQFLFEYFSETQRNKGNFPGRFSGRQFSNSRSEMNVSTLELGDSALYLCASSLAGTGGEGYTFGSGTRLTVV.

This clonotype showed up many times. This chain uses TRBV7-2 with TRBJ2-5; TRBD2 matches at 7 bases. In germline, CDR1 is SGHTA, CDR2 FQGNSA. The V and J ends lost 5 bases and 5 bases, in that order; junction bases with no gene match: 5. The CDR3 contains 13 residues. This CDR3 is CASSLTSRETQYF. The CDR3 DNA reads TGTGCCAGCAGCCTGACTAGCCGGGAGACCCAGTACTTC.